The 10 T cell receptor beta chains in this list originate from one sample, sequenced in a study of blood T cell repertoires in COVID-19. Sequencing used immunoSEQ multiplex PCR; TCRdb keeps in-frame clones, though not all of them. Of over 200,000 clones in the sample, around 88% were seen once. Sequenced input: peripheral blood. These TCRs come from a man older than 75 with acute or convalescent COVID-19.

The chain couples TRBV5-1 to TRBJ2-2; TRBD1 aligns across 12 bases. The V and J ends lost 4 bases and 1 base, in that order; junction bases with no gene match: 5. Germline V gene data show CDR1 as SGHRS and CDR2 as YFSETQ. There are 17 residues in the CDR3. The DNA of the CDR3 is TGCGCCAGCAGCCCGGGACAGGGGGCTTGGAACACCGGGGAGCTGTTTTTT. Translating gives CASSPGQGAWNTGELFF.

This clone was recorded only once. The chain carries TRBV5-4 and TRBJ2-7; the D is unclear. The germline CDR1 and CDR2 sequences are SGHNT and YYREEE (reference sequence). The CDR3 sequence is 11 residues long. Trimming removed 4 bases from V and 5 bases from J, with 7 bases in between. CDR3 sequence: CASSVRDEQYF. CDR3 nucleotides: TGTGCCAGCAGCGTCCGGGACGAGCAGTACTTC. Full variable domain (missing parts from reference TRBV5-4 and TRBJ2-7): ETGVTQSPTHLIKTRGQQVTLRCSSQSGHNTVSWYQQALGQGPQFIFQYYREEENGRGNFPPRFSGLQFPNYSSELNVNALELDDSALYLCASSVRDEQYFGPGTRLTVT.

Concerning this clone: At the DNA level, this CDR3 is encoded by other sequences in the same sample as well. This sequence joins TRBV5-1 and TRBJ2-2; 10 nucleotides match TRBD2. In germline, CDR1 is SGHRS, CDR2 YFSETQ. With V trimmed by 2 bases and J by 1 base, 2 bases remained unmatched. The CDR3 contains 16 residues. The CDR3, as DNA: TGCGCCAGCAGCTTAGTAGCGGGAGGGAACACCGGGGAGCTGTTTTTT. It specifies CASSLVAGGNTGELFF.

This chain links TRBV18 with TRBJ2-7; tentative D call: TRBD1 (5 bases). The CDR3 spans 16 residues. Germline CDR1 is KGHSH and CDR2 is LQKENI. V was clipped by 6 bases and J by 0 bases, with 18 bases between them. The CDR3 DNA follows: TGTGCCAGCTCTCCTCAGGGTGGACACTTCTCCTACGAGCAGTACTTC. This encodes CASSPQGGHFSYEQYF.

The chain uses TRBV5-1 and TRBJ1-4; 10 bases fit TRBD1. Trimming took 5 bases from V and 6 from J; bases not matched to a gene: 7. Per germline, CDR1 SGHRS and CDR2 YFSETQ. This CDR3 is built from 15 residues. The CDR3 coding sequence is TGCGCCAGCAGGCGTTCCGGGACAGGGGATGAAAAACTGTTTTTT. This encodes CASRRSGTGDEKLFF.

Concerning this clone: Other DNA sequences in the sample encode the same CDR3. CDR3 sequence (DNA): TGTGCCAGCTCACCCCTTAGCTCCTACGAGCAGTACTTC. Its protein is CASSPLSSYEQYF. The rearrangement links TRBV18 to TRBJ2-7; D ambiguous. The V and J ends lost 3 bases and 0 bases respectively, with 6 bases between them. Germline V gene sequence: CDR1 KGHSH, CDR2 LQKENI. This CDR3 has 13 amino acids.

The chain combines TRBV28 with TRBJ2-5; TRBD2 agrees at 11 bases. The CDR3 runs 16 residues. Germline lookup yields CDR1 MDHEN and CDR2 SYDVKM. J was trimmed by 5 bases and V by 6 bases; bases with no gene match: 11. The CDR3 here is CASRDLAGGMRETQYF. CDR3 bases: TGTGCCAGCAGAGATCTAGCGGGAGGAATGAGGGAGACCCAGTACTTC.

The chain joins TRBV7-6 to TRBJ2-7, with a tentative D call TRBD2 (6 bases). CDR1 SGHVS and CDR2 FNYEAQ come from the germline V gene. CDR3 length equals 18 residues. The V end was cut by 1 base, the J end by 0 bases, with 19 bases between. As DNA, the CDR3 is TGTGCCAGCAGCTTAGTGGGGTCGTACGGGACTCTCTCCTACGAGCAGTACTTC. Residues: CASSLVGSYGTLSYEQYF.

The chain employs TRBV9 and TRBJ1-1, with 11 bases fitting TRBD1. CDR3 length equals 17 residues. Per germline, CDR1 SGDLS and CDR2 YYNGEE. Trimming cost V 3 bases and J 4 bases; bases outside gene matches: 11. The CDR3 DNA reads as TGTGCCAGCAGCGCCGAGCCGGACAGGGGGCGCGTCACTGAAGCTTTCTTT. This encodes CASSAEPDRGRVTEAFF.

This chain links TRBV2 with TRBJ1-1; 12 nucleotides align to TRBD1. The ends lost 6 bases at V and 4 bases at J; junction bases unmatched: 12. The CDR3 consists of 17 residues. Germline V gives CDR1 SNHLY, CDR2 FYNNEI. The CDR3 DNA reads TGTGCCAGCAGGAGGGAGACGGGACAGGGGGCCATCACTGAAGCTTTCTTT. Translated, it gives CASRRETGQGAITEAFF.